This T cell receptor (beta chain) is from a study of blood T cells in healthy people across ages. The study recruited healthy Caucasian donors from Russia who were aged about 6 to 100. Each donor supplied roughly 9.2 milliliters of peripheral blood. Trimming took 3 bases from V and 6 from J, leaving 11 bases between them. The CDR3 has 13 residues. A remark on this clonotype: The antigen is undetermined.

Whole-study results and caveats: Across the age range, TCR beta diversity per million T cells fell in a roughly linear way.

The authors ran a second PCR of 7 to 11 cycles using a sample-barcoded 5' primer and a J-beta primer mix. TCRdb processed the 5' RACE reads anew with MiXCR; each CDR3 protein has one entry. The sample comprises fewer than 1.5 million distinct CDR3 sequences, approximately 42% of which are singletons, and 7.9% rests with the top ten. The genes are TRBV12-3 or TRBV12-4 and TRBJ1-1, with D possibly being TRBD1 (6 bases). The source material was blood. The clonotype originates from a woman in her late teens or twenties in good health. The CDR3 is CASSLRGRAEAFF. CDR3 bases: TGTGCCAGCAGTTTGAGGGGGAGGGCTGAAGCTTTCTTT.